This passage covers 17 T cell receptor beta chains from one sample sequenced in a study of post-analysis software for immune sequencing data. Regarding the study as a whole: The five TRBV segments detected at higher frequency in patients than in controls included TRBV5-6, TRBV5-1 and TRBV20-1.

No cognate antigen is known for these TCRs. TCR beta cDNA libraries had unique molecular identifiers. TCRdb called the PCR reads again in MiXCR, with one record for every CDR3 protein. This table holds 700,000 to 900,000 distinct CDR3 sequences, roughly 50% found once. The source material was blood. These receptors were taken from a girl under 18 with multiple sclerosis.

This clonotype was observed a single time. V is TRBV6-5 and J is TRBJ2-1; 7 nucleotides line up with TRBD2. J gave up 10 bases and V 3 bases, and 9 bases lay outside the gene matches. The CDR3 is 14 amino acids. Germline values: CDR1 MNHEY, CDR2 SVGAGI. The CDR3 here is CASSYSSGAGEQFF. DNA of the CDR3: TGTGCCAGCAGTTATTCCAGCGGGGCGGGAGAGCAGTTCTTC.

The chain recombines TRBV9 with TRBJ2-5; 11 bases map to TRBD2. Germline values: CDR1 SGDLS, CDR2 YYNGEE. This CDR3 has 16 residues. Unmatched junction bases numbered 7, after V lost 4 bases and J lost 2 bases. The CDR3 region is CASSRGTSGAQETQYF. In DNA form, the CDR3 reads TGTGCCAGCAGCAGGGGGACTAGCGGAGCTCAAGAGACCCAGTACTTC.

This clonotype was seen a handful of times. The chain uses TRBV20-1 and TRBJ2-7; D possibly uses TRBD1 or TRBD2 (5 bases each). The CDR3 sequence is 14 residues long. V shed 0 bases and J shed 6 bases, with 15 bases lying between them. Germline V lookup: CDR1 DFQATT, CDR2 SNEGSKA (reference sequence). CDR3 sequence: CSARDGGVRTEQYF. The CDR3 nucleotides are TGCAGTGCTAGAGATGGGGGAGTACGGACCGAGCAGTACTTC.

Notes on this clonotype: Germline is not matched at one junction end, which may reflect a read error. The V call is TRBV9, the J call TRBJ2-4; D perhaps matches TRBD1 (6 bases). The CDR3 runs to 16 residues. CDR1 SGDLS and CDR2 YYNGEE come from the germline V gene. The CDR3 spells CGSSVYRVGTKNIQYF. CDR3 DNA sequence: TGTGGCAGCAGCGTCTACAGGGTTGGGACCAAAAACATTCAGTACTTC.

The chain carries TRBV7-2 and TRBJ1-5; D possibly corresponds to TRBD1 (6 bases). Germline lookup yields CDR1 SGHTA and CDR2 FQGNSA. CDR3 length equals 12 residues. The germline V and J ends were trimmed by 11 bases and 6 bases, with 14 bases remaining between them. CDR3 sequence: CALGGGGQPQHF. CDR3 DNA: TGTGCCCTGGGAGGGGGAGGTCAGCCCCAGCATTTT.

The V gene is TRBV29-1, the J gene TRBJ1-4; 10 nucleotides line up with TRBD1. The CDR3 totals 16 residues. Germline V gene lookup returns CDR1 SQVTM and CDR2 ANQGSEA. V shed 1 base and J 6 bases; nucleotides not matched to a gene: 8. CDR3 sequence: CSVEGDRGSNDEKLFF. CDR3 coding DNA: TGCAGCGTTGAAGGGGACAGGGGAAGTAATGATGAAAAACTGTTTTTT.

J is TRBJ2-6 and V is TRBV20-1; D possibly corresponds to TRBD2 (7 bases). The germline V gene has CDR1 DFQATT and CDR2 SNEGSKA (reference sequence). Between the trimmed V and J ends, which lost 0 bases and 0 bases, there was a span of 12 bases. This CDR3 has 17 amino acids. CDR3 DNA sequence: TGCAGTGCTAGAGATCTGGGGGGGCCCTCTGGGGCCAACGTCCTGACTTTC. Translation gives CSARDLGGPSGANVLTF.

Points on this clonotype: At one end, the junction sequence differs from germline, possibly due to a read error. The J gene is TRBJ1-2, the V gene TRBV20-1, with D unclear. CDR3 size: 12 residues. From germline, CDR1 is DFQATT and CDR2 SNEGSKA (reference sequence). The CDR3 DNA sequence: TGCAGTGCTGGAGAATCTAACTATGGCTACACCTTC. Translation gives CSAGESNYGYTF.

This clonotype was detected only a few times. The J gene is TRBJ2-1, the V gene TRBV10-3; 8 nucleotides align to TRBD1. J was trimmed by 5 bases and V by 9 bases; bases with no gene match: 6. CDR3 length: 13 amino acids. The germline V gene encodes CDR1 ENHRY and CDR2 SYGVKD. This CDR3 reads CAIRQGSHNEQFF. As DNA, the CDR3 is TGTGCCATAAGACAGGGGTCCCACAATGAGCAGTTCTTC.

J is TRBJ1-5 and V is TRBV15; D not resolved. Germline-derived CDR1 and CDR2 are LNHNV and YYDKDF (reference sequence). The germline V and J ends were trimmed by 0 bases and 6 bases, with 12 bases remaining between them. The CDR3 consists of 15 residues. CDR3 in amino acids: CATSRDRSLGQPQHF. The CDR3 DNA sequence: TGTGCCACCAGCAGAGATCGTTCGTTGGGTCAGCCCCAGCATTTT.

CDR3 coding DNA: TGTGCCAGCAGCTTAGTAGAAGCGGGAGGGCCCCATGGAAATGAGCAGTTCTTC. Its translation is CASSLVEAGGPHGNEQFF. The chain recombines TRBV7-8 with TRBJ2-1; 10 bases map to TRBD2. V lost 1 base, J lost 7 bases, and 13 bases stayed unmatched. CDR3 length: 18 amino acids. Germline loops: CDR1 SGHVS, CDR2 FQNEAQ.

This clonotype was counted between two and nine times. The chain links TRBV7-2 to TRBJ2-5, with TRBD1 identical over 7 bases. Germline V lookup: CDR1 SGHTA, CDR2 FQGNSA. The J segment lost 4 bases and the V segment lost 5 bases, leaving 19 bases of the junction unmatched. The CDR3 has 18 amino acids. DNA of the CDR3: TGTGCCAGCAGCACACACAACAGGGGCGCGTTAATTGGAGAGACCCAGTACTTC. This codes for CASSTHNRGALIGETQYF.

This clonotype was counted a few times. The gene calls are TRBV29-1 and TRBJ1-1, with no clear D. Germline lookup yields CDR1 SQVTM and CDR2 ANQGSEA. Deletions cut 7 bases from V and 1 base from J, with 16 bases between. CDR3 size: 14 residues. The CDR3 reads CSAQVVSRNTEAFF. DNA for the CDR3: TGCAGCGCCCAGGTGGTCAGCCGGAACACTGAAGCTTTCTTT.

V is TRBV20-1 and J is TRBJ2-1, with TRBD2 identical over 7 bases. J was trimmed by 4 bases and V by 5 bases; bases with no gene match: 11. In germline, CDR1 is DFQATT, CDR2 SNEGSKA (reference sequence). The CDR3 sequence is 15 residues long. CDR3 region: CSAPPPGLIYNEQFF. DNA for the CDR3: TGCAGTGCTCCTCCTCCGGGACTAATATACAATGAGCAGTTCTTC.

A word on this clonotype: The conserved closing phenylalanine or tryptophan is absent in this CDR3, likely reflecting a read error. The chain couples TRBV13 to TRBJ2-1; 9 bases agree with TRBD1. The J call may not be correct, given that the DNA end is closer to TRBJ2-7. Germline CDR1 reads PRHDT; CDR2 reads FYEKMQ (reference sequence). The CDR3 extends over 15 amino acids. The CDR3 DNA is TGTGCCAGCAGCTTAGGTGGGACAGGGACCTACGAGCAGTACCTC. Protein product: CASSLGGTGTYEQYL.

This clonotype was counted only a few times. This chain connects TRBV6-1 to TRBJ2-3; D gene ambiguous. This CDR3 has 15 residues. V gave up 3 bases and J gave up 0 bases, with 10 bases separating them. Germline lookup yields CDR1 MNHNS and CDR2 SASEGT. The CDR3 DNA sequence: TGTGCCAGCAGTGAGTCAGACACCAGCACAGATACGCAGTATTTT. Its protein product is CASSESDTSTDTQYF.

This chain connects TRBV24-1 to TRBJ2-1; 7 bases agree with TRBD2. The J segment lost 7 bases and the V segment lost 5 bases, leaving 4 bases of the junction unmatched. This CDR3 is built from 13 residues. The germline CDR1 and CDR2 sequences are KGHDR and SFDVKD. The CDR3 spells CATSAGGQNEQFF. CDR3 bases: TGTGCCACCAGTGCGGGAGGTCAGAATGAGCAGTTCTTC.